This T cell receptor beta chain was identified in a study of identical twins. Notes on the study in general: Less excess twin sharing appeared in beta out-of-frame sequences. Conclusions relied on cross-sectional statistical analysis, not following the same donors.

Germline CDR1 is MDHEN and CDR2 is SYDVKM. V gave up 3 bases and J gave up 0 bases; unmatched junction bases: 6. The CDR3 covers 16 residues. Among all donors, each was a healthy Caucasian. TCRdb re-called the 5' RACE reads with MiXCR, one entry per CDR3 protein. The data hold more than 1.5 million distinct CDR3 sequences, with under 35% observed a single time. As concerns this clonotype: The antigen is unknown.

The specimen sequenced was cord blood. The rearrangement joins TRBV28 to TRBJ2-7; TRBD1 matches 9 bases. The TCR comes from a newborn girl in good health. In nucleotides, the CDR3 is TGTGCCAGCAGTTTCCCCCCGGGACAGGGCTCCTACGAGCAGTACTTC. The encoded protein is CASSFPPGQGSYEQYF.